This T cell receptor (beta chain) was sequenced during a study of response to subunit inactivated influenza vaccine. Overall study results and limits: Few additional T cells are recruited per seasonal influenza vaccination, authors suggested.

Remarks on this clonotype: Its antigen is unidentified.

The CDR3 runs 15 residues. Germline V gene sequence: CDR1 DFQATT, CDR2 SNEGSKA (reference sequence). The junction had 8 bases not matched to a gene; V was cut back by 4 bases and J by 5 bases. Each CDR3 protein is one row after TCRdb ran MiXCR on the RT-PCR reads. The repertoire holds around 490,000 distinct CDR3 sequences, under 9% seen once, with 10% to 15% in the top ten. The sequencing here drew on PBMCs from blood, taken 23 months after vaccination. The receptor was derived from a man aged 50 to 75 who received an inactivated influenza vaccine. J is TRBJ1-1 and V is TRBV20-1, with 12 bases identical to TRBD1. CDR3 DNA: TGCAGTGCTAAGCCGGGACAGGGGGCGAGAACTGAAGCTTTCTTT. Protein sequence: CSAKPGQGARTEAFF.